This T cell receptor beta chain was observed in a study of blood T cells in healthy people across ages. The CDR3 contains 15 residues. The V gene end was trimmed by 5 bases and the J gene end by 4 bases; junction bases not matched to a gene: 10. The germline CDR1 and CDR2 sequences are SGHAT and FQNNGV. In regard to this clonotype: This could be a read error, since a much larger clone is one nucleotide away.

PCR was performed a second time for roughly 7 to 11 cycles using a sample-barcoded 5' primer and a J-beta primer mix. Each sample yielded at least 3 million CDR3-containing paired-end reads. Each CDR3 protein is one row after TCRdb ran MiXCR on the 5' RACE reads. The profile covers around 790,000 distinct CDR3 sequences, with approximately 44% appearing a single time and roughly 19% taken by the ten largest. This sequence originates from a man aged 60 to 75 in good health. Source material: blood. J is TRBJ1-2 and V is TRBV11-2; 7 bases align to TRBD1. CDR3 residues: CASSPRTGSVYGYTF. The CDR3 bases are TGTGCCAGCAGCCCGAGGACAGGCTCGGTCTATGGCTACACCTTC.